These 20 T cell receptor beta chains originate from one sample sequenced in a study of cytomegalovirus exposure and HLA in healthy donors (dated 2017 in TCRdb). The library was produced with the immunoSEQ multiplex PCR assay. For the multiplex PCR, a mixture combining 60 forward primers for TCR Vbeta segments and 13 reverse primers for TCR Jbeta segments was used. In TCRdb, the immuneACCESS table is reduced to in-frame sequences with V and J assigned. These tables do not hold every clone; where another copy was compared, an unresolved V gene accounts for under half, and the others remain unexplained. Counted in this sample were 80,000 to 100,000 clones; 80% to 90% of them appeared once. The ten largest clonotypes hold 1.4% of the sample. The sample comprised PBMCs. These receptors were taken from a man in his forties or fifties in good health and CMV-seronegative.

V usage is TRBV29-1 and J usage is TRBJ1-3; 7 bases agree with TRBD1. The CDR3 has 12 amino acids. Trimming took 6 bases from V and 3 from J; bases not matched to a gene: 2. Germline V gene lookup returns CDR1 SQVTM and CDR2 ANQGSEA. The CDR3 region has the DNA TGCAGCGTGTGGACAGGTGGAAACACCATATATTTT. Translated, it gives CSVWTGGNTIYF.

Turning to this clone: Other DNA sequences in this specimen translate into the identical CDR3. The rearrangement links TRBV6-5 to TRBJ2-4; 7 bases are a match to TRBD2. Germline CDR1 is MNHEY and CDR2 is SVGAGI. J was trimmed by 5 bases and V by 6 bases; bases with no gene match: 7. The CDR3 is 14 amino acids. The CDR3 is CASRKGLLQNIQYF. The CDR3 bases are TGTGCCAGCAGAAAGGGACTACTTCAAAACATTCAGTACTTC.

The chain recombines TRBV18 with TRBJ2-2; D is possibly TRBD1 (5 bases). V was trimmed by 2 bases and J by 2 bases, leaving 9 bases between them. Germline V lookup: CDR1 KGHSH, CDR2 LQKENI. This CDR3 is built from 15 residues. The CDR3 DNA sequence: TGTGCCAGCTCACCATCGACAGTCAACACCGGGGAGCTGTTTTTT. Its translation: CASSPSTVNTGELFF.

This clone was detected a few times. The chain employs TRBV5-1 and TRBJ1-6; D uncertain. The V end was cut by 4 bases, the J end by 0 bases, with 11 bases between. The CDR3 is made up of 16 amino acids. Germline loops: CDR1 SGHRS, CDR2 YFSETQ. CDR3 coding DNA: TGCGCCAGCAGCAACCCGACTAGCTCCTATAATTCACCCCTCCACTTT. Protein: CASSNPTSSYNSPLHF. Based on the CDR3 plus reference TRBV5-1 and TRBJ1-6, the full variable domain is KAGVTQTPRYLIKTRGQQVTLSCSPISGHRSVSWYQQTPGQGLQFLFEYFSETQRNKGNFPGRFSGRQFSNSRSEMNVSTLELGDSALYLCASSNPTSSYNSPLHFGNGTRLTVT.

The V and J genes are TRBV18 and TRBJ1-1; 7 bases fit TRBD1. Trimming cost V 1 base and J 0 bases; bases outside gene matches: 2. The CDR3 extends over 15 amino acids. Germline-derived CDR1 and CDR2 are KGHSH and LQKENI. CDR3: CASSPRTGLNTEAFF. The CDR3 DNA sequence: TGTGCCAGCTCACCACGGACAGGTTTGAACACTGAAGCTTTCTTT.

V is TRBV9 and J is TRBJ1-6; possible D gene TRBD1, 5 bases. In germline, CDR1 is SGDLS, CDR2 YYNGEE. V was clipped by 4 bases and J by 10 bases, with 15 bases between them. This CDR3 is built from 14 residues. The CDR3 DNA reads TGTGCCAGCAGCCGGGGGGTGTCGGTGTCACCCCTCCACTTT. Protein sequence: CASSRGVSVSPLHF.

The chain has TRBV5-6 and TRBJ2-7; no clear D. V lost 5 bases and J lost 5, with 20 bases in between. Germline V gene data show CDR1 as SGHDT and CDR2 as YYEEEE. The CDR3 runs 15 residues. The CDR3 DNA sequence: TGTGCCAGCAGGAAACCGTTGAGGTGGAGACACGAGCAGTACTTC. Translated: CASRKPLRWRHEQYF.

The CDR3 coding sequence is TGTGCCAGCAGCGAAGGCGGCAGGGTAAATTCACCCCTCCACTTT. Protein product: CASSEGGRVNSPLHF. J is TRBJ1-6 and V is TRBV9; possibly TRBD1 for D (5 bases). In germline, CDR1 is SGDLS, CDR2 YYNGEE. The V end lost 3 bases, the J end lost 7 bases, and 14 bases lay between the germline ends. The CDR3 consists of 15 residues.

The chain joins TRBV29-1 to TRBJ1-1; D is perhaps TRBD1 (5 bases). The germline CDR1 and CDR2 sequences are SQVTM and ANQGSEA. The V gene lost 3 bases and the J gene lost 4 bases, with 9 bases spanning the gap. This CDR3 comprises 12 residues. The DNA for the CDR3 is TGCAGCGTTGAGGGGCAGACCACTGAAGCTTTCTTT. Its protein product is CSVEGQTTEAFF.

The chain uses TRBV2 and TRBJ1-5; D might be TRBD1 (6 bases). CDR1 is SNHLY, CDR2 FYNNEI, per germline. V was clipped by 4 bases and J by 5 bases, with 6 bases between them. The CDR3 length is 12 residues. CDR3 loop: CASSGQDQPQHF. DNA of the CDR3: TGTGCCAGCAGTGGACAGGATCAGCCCCAGCATTTT.

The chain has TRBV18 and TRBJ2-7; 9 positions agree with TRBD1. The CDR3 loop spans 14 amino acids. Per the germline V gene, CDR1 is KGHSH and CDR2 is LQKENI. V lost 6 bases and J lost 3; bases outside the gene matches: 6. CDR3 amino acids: CASSVTGGDYEQYF. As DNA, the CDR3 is TGTGCCAGCTCCGTGACAGGGGGGGACTACGAGCAGTACTTC. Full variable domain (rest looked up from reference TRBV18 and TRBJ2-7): NAGVMQNPRHLVRRRGQEARLRCSPMKGHSHVYWYRQLPEEGLKFMVYLQKENIIDESGMPKERFSAEFPKEGPSILRIQQVVRGDSAAYFCASSVTGGDYEQYFGPGTRLTVT.

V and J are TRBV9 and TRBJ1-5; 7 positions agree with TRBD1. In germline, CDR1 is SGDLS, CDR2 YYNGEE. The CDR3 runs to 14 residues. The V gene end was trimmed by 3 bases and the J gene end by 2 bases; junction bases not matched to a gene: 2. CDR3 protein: CASSGGTGNQPQHF. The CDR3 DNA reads TGTGCCAGCAGCGGTGGGACAGGCAATCAGCCCCAGCATTTT.

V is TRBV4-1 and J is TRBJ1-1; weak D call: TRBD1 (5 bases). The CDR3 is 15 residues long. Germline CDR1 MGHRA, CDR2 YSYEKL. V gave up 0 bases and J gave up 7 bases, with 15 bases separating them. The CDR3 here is CASSQDHGGAGEAFF. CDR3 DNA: TGCGCCAGCAGCCAAGATCATGGAGGGGCCGGTGAAGCTTTCTTT.

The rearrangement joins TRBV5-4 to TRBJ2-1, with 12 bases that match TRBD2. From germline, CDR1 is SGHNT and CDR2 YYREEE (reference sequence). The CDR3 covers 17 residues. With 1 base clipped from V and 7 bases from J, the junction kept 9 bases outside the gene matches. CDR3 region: CASSLTLLAGGLNEQFF. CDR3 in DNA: TGTGCCAGCAGCTTGACCCTACTAGCGGGGGGCCTGAATGAGCAGTTCTTC. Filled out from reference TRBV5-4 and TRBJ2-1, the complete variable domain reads ETGVTQSPTHLIKTRGQQVTLRCSSQSGHNTVSWYQQALGQGPQFIFQYYREEENGRGNFPPRFSGLQFPNYSSELNVNALELDDSALYLCASSLTLLAGGLNEQFFGPGTRLTVL.

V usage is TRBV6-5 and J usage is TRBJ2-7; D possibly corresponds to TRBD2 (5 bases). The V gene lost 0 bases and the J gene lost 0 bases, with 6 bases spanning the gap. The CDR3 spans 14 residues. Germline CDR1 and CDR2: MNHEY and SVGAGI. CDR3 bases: TGTGCCAGCAGTTACTCAGGGAGCTCCTACGAGCAGTACTTC. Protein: CASSYSGSSYEQYF.

CDR3 sequence (DNA): TGTGCCAGTTCCCAAGGGGGCCACATTCAGTACTTC. It is translated as CASSQGGHIQYF. This chain links TRBV19 with TRBJ2-4; 7 positions agree with TRBD1. The V gene's germline CDR1 is LNHDA and CDR2 SQIVND (reference sequence). The CDR3 totals 12 residues. The ends lost 8 bases at V and 8 bases at J; junction bases unmatched: 6.

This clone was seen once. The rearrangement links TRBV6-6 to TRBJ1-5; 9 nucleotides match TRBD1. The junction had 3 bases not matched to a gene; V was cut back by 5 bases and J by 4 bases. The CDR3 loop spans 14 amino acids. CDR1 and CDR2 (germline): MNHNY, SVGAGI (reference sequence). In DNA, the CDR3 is TGTGCCAGCAGTCCCGACAGGGGGAATCAGCCCCAGCATTTT. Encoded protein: CASSPDRGNQPQHF.

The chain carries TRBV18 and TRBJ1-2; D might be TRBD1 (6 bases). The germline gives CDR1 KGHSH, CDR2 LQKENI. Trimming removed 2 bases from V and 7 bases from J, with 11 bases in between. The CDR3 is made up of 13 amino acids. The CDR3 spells CASSPTDSRGYTF. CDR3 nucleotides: TGTGCCAGCTCACCAACGGACAGTCGTGGCTACACCTTC.

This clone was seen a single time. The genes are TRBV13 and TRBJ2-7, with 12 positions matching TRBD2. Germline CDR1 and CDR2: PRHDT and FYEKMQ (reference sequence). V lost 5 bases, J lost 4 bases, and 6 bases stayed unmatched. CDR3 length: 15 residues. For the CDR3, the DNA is TGTGCCAGCAGCGGCCTAGCGGGGGGGCGATACGAGCAGTACTTC. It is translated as CASSGLAGGRYEQYF.

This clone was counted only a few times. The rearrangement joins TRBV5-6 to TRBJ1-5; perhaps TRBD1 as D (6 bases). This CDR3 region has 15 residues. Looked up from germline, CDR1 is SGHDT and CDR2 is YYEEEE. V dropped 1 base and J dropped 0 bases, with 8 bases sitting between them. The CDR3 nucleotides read TGTGCCAGCAGCTTGAGGGGGAATAGCAATCAGCCCCAGCATTTT. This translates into CASSLRGNSNQPQHF.